Presented here are 7 T cell receptor beta chains from one specimen sequenced in a study of CDR3 diversity in severe acne. TCRdb reprocessed the PCR reads with MiXCR, giving one entry per CDR3 protein. The sample includes about 86,000 distinct CDR3 sequences, 45% to 55% seen only once; the top ten take roughly an eighth. The sample taken for sequencing was blood. Receptor source: a male donor in good health, without acne.

This clonotype was detected a few times. The gene calls are TRBV24-1 and TRBJ2-7, with TRBD1 as a possible D gene (6 bases). V lost 6 bases to trimming and J lost 4 bases, with 9 bases between them. The length of the CDR3 is 12 residues. In germline, CDR1 is KGHDR, CDR2 SFDVKD. The CDR3 nucleotides are TGTGCCACCAGTAAGGACAGTTACGAGCAGTACTTC. The encoded protein is CATSKDSYEQYF.

J is TRBJ1-4 and V is TRBV29-1, with D possibly being TRBD1 (6 bases). Germline CDR1 is SQVTM and CDR2 is ANQGSEA. V was cut by 7 bases and J by 0 bases, with 9 bases left in between. The CDR3 has 13 residues. The CDR3: CSGRTATNEKLFF. The DNA of the CDR3 is TGCAGCGGACGGACAGCAACTAATGAAAAACTGTTTTTT.

V and J are TRBV25-1 and TRBJ1-5, with D perhaps TRBD1 (6 bases). Trimming removed 3 bases from V and 6 bases from J, with 15 bases in between. This CDR3 contains 15 residues. From germline, CDR1 is MGHDK and CDR2 SYGVNS. The CDR3 region is CASSEAGEWVQPQHF. CDR3 coding DNA: TGTGCCAGCAGTGAGGCAGGGGAGTGGGTTCAGCCCCAGCATTTT.

This chain connects TRBV6-1 to TRBJ1-1; D remains ambiguous. CDR1 is MNHNS and CDR2 is SASEGT in the germline V gene. The CDR3 sequence is 12 residues long. Trimming shortened V by 7 bases and J by 7 bases, and 13 bases separated the two germline ends. DNA for the CDR3: TGTGCCAGCATTTCGGGCGCCCTTGAAGCTTTCTTT. Protein: CASISGALEAFF.

The V gene is TRBV5-1, the J gene TRBJ1-1, with TRBD1 as a possible D gene (5 bases). Deletions cut 3 bases from V and 7 bases from J, with 13 bases between. The CDR3 totals 13 residues. CDR1 and CDR2 from the germline V gene are SGHRS and YFSETQ. The CDR3, as DNA: TGCGCCAGCAGCTACGGGACTAGCAATGAAGCTTTCTTT. Its translation is CASSYGTSNEAFF.

Judged by abundance, this clonotype is medium-sized. CDR3 sequence reads: CSATGQGVANQPQHF. The CDR3 region has the DNA TGCAGTGCTACCGGACAGGGGGTGGCCAATCAGCCCCAGCATTTT. V gene TRBV20-1 combines with J gene TRBJ1-5, with 10 nucleotides matching TRBD1. After removal of 4 bases from V and 3 bases from J, the junction contained 6 bases not matched to a gene. The CDR3 runs 15 residues. The germline V gene encodes CDR1 DFQATT and CDR2 SNEGSKA (reference sequence).

The rearrangement uses TRBV7-9 and TRBJ2-2, with 9 bases identical to TRBD1. The CDR3 consists of 15 residues. V was clipped by 5 bases and J by 1 base; unmatched bases: 2. Germline V gene data show CDR1 as SEHNR and CDR2 as FQNEAQ (reference sequence). The CDR3 DNA reads TGTGCCAGCAGCAGGGACAGGGAGAACACCGGGGAGCTGTTTTTT. This encodes CASSRDRENTGELFF.